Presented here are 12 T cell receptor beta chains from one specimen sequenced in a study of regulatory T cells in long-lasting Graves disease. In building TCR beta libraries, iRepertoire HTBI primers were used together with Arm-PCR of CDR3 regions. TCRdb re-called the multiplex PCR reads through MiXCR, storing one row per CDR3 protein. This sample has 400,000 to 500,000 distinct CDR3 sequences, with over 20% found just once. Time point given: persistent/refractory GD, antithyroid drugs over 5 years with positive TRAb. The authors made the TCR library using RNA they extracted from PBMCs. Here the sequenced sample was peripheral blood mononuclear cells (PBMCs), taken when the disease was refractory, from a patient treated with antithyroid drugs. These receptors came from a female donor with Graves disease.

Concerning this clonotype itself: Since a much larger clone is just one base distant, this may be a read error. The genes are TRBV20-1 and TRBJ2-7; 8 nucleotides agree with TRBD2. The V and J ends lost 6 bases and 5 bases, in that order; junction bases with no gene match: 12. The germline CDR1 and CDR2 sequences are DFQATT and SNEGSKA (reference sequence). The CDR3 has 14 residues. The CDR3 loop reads CSAMRTSLHHEQYF. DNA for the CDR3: TGCAGTGCAATGAGGACTAGCCTCCACCACGAGCAGTACTTC.

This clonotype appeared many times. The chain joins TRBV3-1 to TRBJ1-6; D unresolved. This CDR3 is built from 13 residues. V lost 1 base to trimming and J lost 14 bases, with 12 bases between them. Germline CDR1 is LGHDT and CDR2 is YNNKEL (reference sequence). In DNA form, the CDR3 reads TGTGCCAGCAGCCAAGGAAGAGGTTCGGCCCTCCACTTT. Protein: CASSQGRGSALHF.

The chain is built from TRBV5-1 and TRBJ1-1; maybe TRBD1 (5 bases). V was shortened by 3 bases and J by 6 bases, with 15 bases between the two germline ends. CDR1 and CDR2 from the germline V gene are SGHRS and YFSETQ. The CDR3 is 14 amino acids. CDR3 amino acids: CASSSRGGEAEAFF. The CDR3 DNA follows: TGCGCCAGCAGCTCCCGGGGGGGGGAGGCTGAAGCTTTCTTT.

CDR3 nucleotide sequence: TGTGCCAGCAGCTTAACCGCGGACCAAGAGACCCAGTACTTC. The encoded protein is CASSLTADQETQYF. This chain connects TRBV7-3 to TRBJ2-5; no reliable D call. The CDR3 has 14 amino acids. V gave up 0 bases and J gave up 0 bases, with 5 bases separating them. The germline gives CDR1 SGHTA, CDR2 FQGTGA.

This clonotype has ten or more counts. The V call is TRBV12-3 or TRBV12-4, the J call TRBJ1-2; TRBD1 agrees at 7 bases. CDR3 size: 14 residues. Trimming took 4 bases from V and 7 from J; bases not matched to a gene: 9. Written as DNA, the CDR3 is TGTGCCAGCAGTTACCGCGACAGGGTTGGTGGCTACACCTTC. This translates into CASSYRDRVGGYTF.

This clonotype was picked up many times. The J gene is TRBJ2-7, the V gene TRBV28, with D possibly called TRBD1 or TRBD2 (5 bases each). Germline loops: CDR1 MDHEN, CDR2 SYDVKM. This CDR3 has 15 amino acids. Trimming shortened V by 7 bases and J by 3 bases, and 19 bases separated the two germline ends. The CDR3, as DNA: TGTGCCAGCAATGGGGCGGAGATAGCGAGCTACGAGCAGTACTTC. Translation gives CASNGAEIASYEQYF.

The CDR3 nucleotides are TGTGCCAGCAGCGGAACAGGGGTTGAGACCCAGTACTTC. Its translation: CASSGTGVETQYF. J is TRBJ2-5 and V is TRBV5-6, with 7 bases matching TRBD1. J was trimmed by 5 bases and V by 4 bases; bases with no gene match: 5. The CDR3 has 13 residues. From germline, CDR1 is SGHDT and CDR2 YYEEEE.

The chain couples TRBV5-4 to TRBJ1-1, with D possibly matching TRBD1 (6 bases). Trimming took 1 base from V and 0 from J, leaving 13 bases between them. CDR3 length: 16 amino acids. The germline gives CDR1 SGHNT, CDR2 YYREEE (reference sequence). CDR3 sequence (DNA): TGTGCCAGCAGCTTGCATTGGGGGGCCATGAACACTGAAGCTTTCTTT. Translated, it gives CASSLHWGAMNTEAFF.

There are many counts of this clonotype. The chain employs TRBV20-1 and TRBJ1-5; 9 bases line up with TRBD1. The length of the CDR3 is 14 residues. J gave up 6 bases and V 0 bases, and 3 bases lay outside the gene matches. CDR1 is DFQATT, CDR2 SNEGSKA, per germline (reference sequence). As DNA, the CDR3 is TGCAGTGCTAGAGAAGGGACAGGGAGTCAGCCCCAGCATTTT. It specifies CSAREGTGSQPQHF.

CDR3 DNA sequence: TGTGCCAGCATAGGGACAGGGGGCGCTCAGGGCCTTTCTGGGGCCAACGTCCTGACTTTC. Its translation: CASIGTGGAQGLSGANVLTF. The chain recombines TRBV28 with TRBJ2-6; 12 nucleotides align to TRBD1. The V segment lost 7 bases and the J segment 1 base; nucleotides outside the gene matches: 14. The CDR3 totals 20 residues. Looked up from germline, CDR1 is MDHEN and CDR2 is SYDVKM.

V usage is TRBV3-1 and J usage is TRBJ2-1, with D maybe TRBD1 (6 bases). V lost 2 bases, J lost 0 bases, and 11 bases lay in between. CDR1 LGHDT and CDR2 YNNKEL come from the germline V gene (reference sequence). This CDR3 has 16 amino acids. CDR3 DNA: TGTGCCAGCAGCCAACCGGGACACAGCTCCTACAATGAGCAGTTCTTC. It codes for CASSQPGHSSYNEQFF.

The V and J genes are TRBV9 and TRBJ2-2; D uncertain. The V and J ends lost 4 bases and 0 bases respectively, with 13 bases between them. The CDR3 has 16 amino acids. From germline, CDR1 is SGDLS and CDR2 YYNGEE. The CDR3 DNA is TGTGCCAGCAGCCTACGGGCAGGCCCGAACACCGGGGAGCTGTTTTTT. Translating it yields CASSLRAGPNTGELFF.